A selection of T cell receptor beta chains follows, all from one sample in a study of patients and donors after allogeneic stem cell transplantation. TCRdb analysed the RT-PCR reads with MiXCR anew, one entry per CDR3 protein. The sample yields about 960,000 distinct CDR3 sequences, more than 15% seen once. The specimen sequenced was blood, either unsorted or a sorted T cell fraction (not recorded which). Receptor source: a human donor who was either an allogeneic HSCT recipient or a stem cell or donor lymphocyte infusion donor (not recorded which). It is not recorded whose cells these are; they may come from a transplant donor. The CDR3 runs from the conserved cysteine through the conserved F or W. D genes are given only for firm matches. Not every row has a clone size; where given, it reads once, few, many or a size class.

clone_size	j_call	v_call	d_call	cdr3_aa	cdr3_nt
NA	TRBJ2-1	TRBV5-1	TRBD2	CASQWAGGPYEQFF	TGCGCCAGCCAATGGGCGGGAGGGCCTTATGAGCAGTTCTTC
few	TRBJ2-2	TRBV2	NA	CASRYGTSVHTGELFF	TGTGCCAGCAGATACGGGACGTCCGTCCACACCGGGGAGCTGTTTTTT
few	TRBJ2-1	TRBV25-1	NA	CASNPTRDGRSYNEQFF	TGTGCCAGCAACCCGACTCGGGACGGCCGATCCTACAATGAGCAGTTCTTC
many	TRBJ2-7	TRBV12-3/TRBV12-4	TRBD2	CASSQTSGSSYEQYF	TGTGCCAGCAGCCAGACTAGCGGGAGCTCCTACGAGCAGTACTTC
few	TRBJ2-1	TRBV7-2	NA	CASSLAHAGSYNEQFF	TGTGCCAGCAGCTTAGCGCACGCAGGATCATACAATGAGCAGTTCTTC
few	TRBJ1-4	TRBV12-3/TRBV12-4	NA	CASSLAEGRKLFF	TGTGCCAGCAGCTTAGCGGAAGGGCGAAAACTGTTTTTT
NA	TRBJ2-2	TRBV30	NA	CAWSGAGELFF	TGTGCCTGGAGTGGGGCGGGGGAGCTGTTTTTT
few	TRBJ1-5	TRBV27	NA	CASSFDSLNQPQHF	TGTGCCAGCAGTTTCGACAGCCTCAATCAGCCCCAGCATTTT
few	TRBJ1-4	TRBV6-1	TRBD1	CASSERQGNEKLFF	TGTGCCAGCAGTGAGAGACAGGGGAATGAAAAACTGTTTTTT
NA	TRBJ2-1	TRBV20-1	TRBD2	CSAREAGAYNEQFF	TGCAGTGCTAGAGAAGCGGGGGCCTACAATGAGCAGTTCTTC
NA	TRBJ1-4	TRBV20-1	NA	CSARDHQGGDEKLFF	TGCAGTGCTAGAGATCATCAGGGCGGGGATGAAAAACTGTTTTTT
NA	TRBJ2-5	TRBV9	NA	CASSVGWSPGIMAQYF	TGTGCCAGCAGCGTAGGCTGGAGCCCTGGGATTATGGCCCAGTACTTC
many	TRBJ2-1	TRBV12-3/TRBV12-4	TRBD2	CASSFRGLADLYNEQFF	TGTGCCAGCAGTTTCCGGGGACTAGCGGACCTCTACAATGAGCAGTTCTTC
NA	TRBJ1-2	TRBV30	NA	CAWTRQIGFGYTF	TGTGCCTGGACCCGCCAGATAGGGTTTGGCTACACCTTC
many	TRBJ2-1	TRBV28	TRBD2	CASSLSGTHNEQFF	TGTGCCAGCAGCCTTAGCGGGACCCACAATGAGCAGTTCTTC
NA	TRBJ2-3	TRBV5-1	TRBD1	CASSPGQDTDTQYF	TGCGCCAGCAGCCCGGGACAGGACACAGATACGCAGTATTTT
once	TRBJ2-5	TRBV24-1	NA	CATSELGTPGETQYF	TGTGCCACCAGTGAGCTCGGGACCCCCGGAGAGACCCAGTACTTC
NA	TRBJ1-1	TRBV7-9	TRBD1	CASRLAGQGWYCTEAFF	TGTGCCAGCAGGCTCGCCGGACAGGGGTGGTATTGCACTGAAGCTTTCTTT
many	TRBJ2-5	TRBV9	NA	CASSVEGETQYF	TGTGCCAGCAGCGTAGAGGGGGAGACCCAGTACTTC
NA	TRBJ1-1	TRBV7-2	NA	CASSLSLKRNTEAFF	TGTGCCAGCAGCTTATCATTGAAAAGGAACACTGAAGCTTTCTTT
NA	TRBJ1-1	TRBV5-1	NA	CASSLNAGAAMNTEAFF	TGCGCCAGCAGCTTGAACGCAGGGGCGGCTATGAACACTGAAGCTTTCTTT
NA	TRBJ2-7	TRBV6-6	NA	CASSDTTYEQYF	TGTGCCAGCTCCGATACCACCTACGAGCAGTACTTC
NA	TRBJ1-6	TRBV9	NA	CASSPGSQAYNSPLHF	TGTGCCAGCAGCCCAGGGTCGCAGGCCTATAATTCACCCCTCCACTTT
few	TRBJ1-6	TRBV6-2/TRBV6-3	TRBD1	CASSRTGPGQGKSPLHF	TGTGCCAGCAGCCGCACCGGCCCGGGACAGGGGAAATCACCCCTCCACTTT
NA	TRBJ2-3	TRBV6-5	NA	CASSSLNSGTDTQYF	TGTGCCAGCAGTTCCCTCAATTCGGGGACGGATACGCAGTATTTT